This T cell receptor (beta chain) was retrieved from a study of CD8 T cells in Susac syndrome. RNA in amounts of about 0.5 to 1 ug was reverse transcribed with random hexamers. The amplification used immunoSEQ multiplex PCR on TCR beta CDR3; it spanned 54 Vbeta and 13 Jbeta. TCRdb passed the immunoSEQ multiplex PCR reads through MiXCR, listing each CDR3 protein once. Here the sample spans about 150,000 distinct CDR3 sequences, roughly 94% being singletons. Germline loops: CDR1 MNHNS, CDR2 SASEGT. This CDR3 is 14 amino acids long. V shed 4 bases, J shed 3 bases, and the junction held 3 bases outside the gene matches.

This TCR came from a human donor in good health. This chain uses TRBV6-1 with TRBJ1-1; 9 nucleotides agree with TRBD1. Sequenced sample: CD4+ T cells from PBMCs. DNA for the CDR3: TGTGCCAGCAGTGTGGGGACAGGGTACACTGAAGCTTTCTTT. Protein: CASSVGTGYTEAFF.